The T cell receptor beta chain described here comes from a study of OX40 agonist ivuxolimab in advanced cancers. Context from the whole study: Ivuxolimab, which targeted the costimulatory receptor OX40 (CD134), was an agonistic, fully human IgG2 monoclonal antibody. Intravenous ivuxolimab was administered to patients every 2 weeks at six dose levels: 0.01, 0.1, 0.3, 1.5, 3 and 10 mg/kg. Of the 50 to 55 dose-escalation patients, hepatocellular carcinoma was present in about 20, melanoma in approximately 15, renal cell carcinoma in 9 and head and neck cancer in 9. Peripheral TCRbeta sequencing was intended to test whether TCR sequence diversity was altered and clonal T-cell expansion was caused by ivuxolimab. In the dose-escalation cohort, around four fifths of patients were male, and the mean age was approximately 55 years, with a range of about 23 to 85. The paper describes the monotherapy dose-escalation part (N ≈ 50 patients) of the phase I trial of ivuxolimab. Prior anti-PD-1, anti-PD-L1 or anti-CTLA-4 therapy was permitted, and checkpoint inhibitors had been received by less than 45% of dose-escalation patients. Three dose-escalation patients achieved partial responses, one with hepatocellular carcinoma and two with cutaneous melanoma. What the authors observed across the whole study: Low levels of normalized T-cell clonal expansion were also seen in some patients who did not respond. At doses of 0.1 to 3.0 mg/kg, clonal expansion of both CD4+ and CD8+ T cells in blood was seen between baseline and week 6. After ivuxolimab, expanded clones were on average more numerous among CD8+ T cells than among CD4+ T cells. The antigen specificity of the clonally expanded peripheral T cells was not determined. In partial responders in the 0.1-3.0 mg/kg groups, normalized peripheral clonal expansion was found to be among the lowest, especially among CD8+ T cells.

For CDR1 and CDR2, the germline V gene (reference sequence) lists MNHNY and SVGAGI. CDR3 length: 16 amino acids, cysteine to phenylalanine. Of all the DNA, just the CDR3 is kept, 48 bases in frame from base 1. V is clipped by 6 bases and J by 2 bases, and the sequence between their germline boundaries is 17 bases long. Patients with autoimmune disease history or receiving systemic immunosuppression were excluded from the trial. Peripheral blood for TCR sequencing was collected from all dose cohorts at baseline, on cycle 4 day 1, and on cycle 7 day 1. Samples were obtained from an open-label, multicenter, first-in-human phase I dose-escalation trial of ivuxolimab. Adults with locally advanced or metastatic head and neck squamous cell, hepatocellular, melanoma or renal cell carcinoma were enrolled in the trial. CD4+ and CD8+ T cells were sorted separately from peripheral blood before TCR sequencing.

To sequence the TCRbeta CDR3 region, genomic DNA was isolated from the sorted cells. The immunoSEQ Assay was used for sequencing of TCRbeta CDR3 regions. TCRdb took over this immuneACCESS table, retaining in-frame rearrangements with V and J assigned. Such tables are incomplete; in checked studies, under half of the missing clones stem from an unresolved V gene, and the remainder is unexplained. This sample lists about 60,000 clones; 75% to 85% were detected once. 0.7% of the sample lies in the top ten. About this clone: What this receptor recognizes is not known. Base qualities are not provided; no much larger clone lies one nucleotide away.

Source: CD4+ or CD8+ T cells sorted from blood, taken in a trial of the OX40 agonist ivuxolimab. The chain links TRBV6-6 with TRBJ1-5; the best D guess is TRBD1, with 5 bases matching. The clonotype comes from an adult with an advanced solid tumor such as melanoma, head and neck, liver or kidney cancer. Here is the DNA: TGTGCCAGCAGCCTCGGGGGAGGGGCCGGCAATCAGCCCCAGCATTTT. This is translated as CASSLGGGAGNQPQHF.